This T cell receptor beta chain was recovered during a study of T cell clonality in common variable immunodeficiency. This clone was picked up many times. The observed sequence ends 3 residues before the CDR3 terminus, with the missing tail filled in from the germline J gene. The repertoire was sequenced with immunoSEQ multiplex PCR; TCRdb's copy has only in-frame clones and lacks some. Listed for the sample are about 35,000 clones, none seen a single time. Between the trimmed V and J ends, which lost 4 bases and 4 bases, there was a span of 18 bases. In germline, CDR1 is SGDLS, CDR2 YYNGEE. This CDR3 is 16 amino acids long.

The chain carries TRBV9 and TRBJ2-1; tentative D call: TRBD2 (7 bases). The sample comprised peripheral blood mononuclear cells. This sequence originates from a person between 18 and 75 years old in good health. The DNA read from the CDR3 is TGTGCCAGCAGCCCTAGGGGGAGGGTGGGATACAATGAG. Amino acids: CASSPRGRVGYNE. The CDR3 reads in full as CASSPRGRVGYNEQFF.